This T cell receptor beta chain was found in a study of B cell selection in AIRE deficiency. Germline V gives CDR1 SGHDT, CDR2 YYEEEE. V was trimmed by 5 bases and J by 4 bases, leaving 19 bases between them. This CDR3 is built from 15 residues. The data were produced by immunoSEQ multiplex PCR, yet TCRdb's version contains in-frame clones alone and is incomplete. The sample holds 5,200 or so clones, more than 75% seen once. Sorted regulatory T cells were CD4-positive, CD25-high and CD127-low or negative. The sequence derives from a human donor with AIRE deficiency. This sequence joins TRBV5-6 and TRBJ2-7; D tentatively reads TRBD1 or TRBD2 (5 bases each). Material: Tregs sorted from PBMCs. The CDR3 spells CASSSAPQWGYEQYF. CDR3 coding DNA: TGTGCCAGCAGTTCGGCCCCCCAGTGGGGGTACGAGCAGTACTTC.